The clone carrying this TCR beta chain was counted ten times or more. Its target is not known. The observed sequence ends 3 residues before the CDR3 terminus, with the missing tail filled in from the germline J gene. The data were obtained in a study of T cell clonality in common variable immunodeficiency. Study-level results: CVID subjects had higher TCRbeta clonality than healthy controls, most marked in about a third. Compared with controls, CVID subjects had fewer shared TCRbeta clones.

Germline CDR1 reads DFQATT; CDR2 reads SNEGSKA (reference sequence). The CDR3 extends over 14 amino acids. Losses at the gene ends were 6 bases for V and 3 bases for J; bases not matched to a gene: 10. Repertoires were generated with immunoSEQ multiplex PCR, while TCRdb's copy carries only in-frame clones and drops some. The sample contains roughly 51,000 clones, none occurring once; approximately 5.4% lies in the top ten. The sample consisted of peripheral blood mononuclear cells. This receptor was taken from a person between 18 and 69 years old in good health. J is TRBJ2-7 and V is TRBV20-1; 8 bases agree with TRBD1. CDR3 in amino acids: CSASSGQGYYEQYF. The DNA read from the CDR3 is TGCAGTGCCTCTTCCGGACAGGGATACTACGAG.